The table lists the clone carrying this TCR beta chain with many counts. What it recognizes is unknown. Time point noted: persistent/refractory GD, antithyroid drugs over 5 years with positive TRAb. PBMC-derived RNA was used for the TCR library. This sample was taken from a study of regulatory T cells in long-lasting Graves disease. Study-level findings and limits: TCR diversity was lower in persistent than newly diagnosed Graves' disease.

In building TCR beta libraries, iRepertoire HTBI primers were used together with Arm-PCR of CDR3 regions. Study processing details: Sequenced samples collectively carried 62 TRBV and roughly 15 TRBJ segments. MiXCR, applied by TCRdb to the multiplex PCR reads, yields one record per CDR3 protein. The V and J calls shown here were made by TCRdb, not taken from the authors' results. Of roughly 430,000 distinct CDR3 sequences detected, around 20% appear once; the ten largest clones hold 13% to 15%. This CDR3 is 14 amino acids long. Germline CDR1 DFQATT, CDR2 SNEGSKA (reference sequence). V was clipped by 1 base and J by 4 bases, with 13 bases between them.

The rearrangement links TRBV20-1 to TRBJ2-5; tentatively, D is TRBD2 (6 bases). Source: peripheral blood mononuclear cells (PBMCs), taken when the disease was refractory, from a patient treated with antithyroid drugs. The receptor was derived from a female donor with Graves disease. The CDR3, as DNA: TGCAGTGCTAGAGGGGGGTCCGGGGGAGAGACCCAGTACTTC. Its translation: CSARGGSGGETQYF.